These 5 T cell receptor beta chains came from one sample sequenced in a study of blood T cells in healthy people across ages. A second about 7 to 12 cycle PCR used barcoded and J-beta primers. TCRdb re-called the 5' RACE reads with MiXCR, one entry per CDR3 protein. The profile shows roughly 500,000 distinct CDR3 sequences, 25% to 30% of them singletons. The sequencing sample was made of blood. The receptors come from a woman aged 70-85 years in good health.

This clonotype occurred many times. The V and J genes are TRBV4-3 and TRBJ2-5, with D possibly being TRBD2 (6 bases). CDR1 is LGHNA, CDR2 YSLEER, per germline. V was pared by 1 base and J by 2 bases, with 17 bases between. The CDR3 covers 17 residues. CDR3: CASSQVYGGVIQETQYF. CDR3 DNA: TGCGCCAGCAGCCAAGTGTACGGCGGGGTAATTCAAGAGACCCAGTACTTC.

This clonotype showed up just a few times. This CDR3 is CATGTSGVETQYF. CDR3 sequence (DNA): TGTGCCACCGGGACTAGCGGGGTGGAGACCCAGTACTTC. The rearrangement links TRBV24-1 to TRBJ2-5, with 13 bases fitting TRBD2. CDR1 and CDR2 (germline): KGHDR, SFDVKD. The V segment lost 9 bases and the J segment 5 bases; nucleotides outside the gene matches: 2. CDR3 length: 13 residues.

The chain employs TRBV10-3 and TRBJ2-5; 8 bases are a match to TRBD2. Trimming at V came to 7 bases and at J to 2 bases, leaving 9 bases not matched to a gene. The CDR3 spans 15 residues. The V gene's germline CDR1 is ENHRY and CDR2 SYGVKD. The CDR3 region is CAITPQAGAQETQYF. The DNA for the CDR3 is TGTGCCATCACCCCCCAAGCGGGGGCACAAGAGACCCAGTACTTC.

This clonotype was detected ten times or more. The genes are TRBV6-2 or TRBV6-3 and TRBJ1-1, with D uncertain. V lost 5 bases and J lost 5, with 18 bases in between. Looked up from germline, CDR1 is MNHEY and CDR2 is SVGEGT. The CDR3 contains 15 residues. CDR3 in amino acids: CASSPPEGGLTEAFF. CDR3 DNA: TGTGCCAGCAGTCCGCCCGAGGGTGGTTTGACTGAAGCTTTCTTT.

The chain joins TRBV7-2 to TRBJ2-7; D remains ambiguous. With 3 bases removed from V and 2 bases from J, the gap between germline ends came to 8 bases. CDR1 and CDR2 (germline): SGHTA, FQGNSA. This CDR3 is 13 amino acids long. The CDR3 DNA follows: TGTGCCAGCAGCTTTAAAGGTACCTACGAGCAGTACTTC. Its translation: CASSFKGTYEQYF.